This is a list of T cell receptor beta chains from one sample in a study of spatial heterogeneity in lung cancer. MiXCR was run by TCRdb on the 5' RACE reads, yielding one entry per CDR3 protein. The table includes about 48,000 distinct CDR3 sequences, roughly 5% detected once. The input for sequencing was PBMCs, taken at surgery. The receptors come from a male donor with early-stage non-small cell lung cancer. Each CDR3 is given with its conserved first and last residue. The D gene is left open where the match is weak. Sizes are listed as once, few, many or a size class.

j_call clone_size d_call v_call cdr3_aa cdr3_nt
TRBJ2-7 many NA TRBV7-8 CASSLQQTFSYEQYF TGTGCCAGCAGCTTACAGCAAACCTTCTCCTACGAGCAGTACTTC
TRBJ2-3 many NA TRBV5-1 CASSSTGTDTQYF TGCGCCAGCAGCTCGACCGGAACGGATACGCAGTATTTT
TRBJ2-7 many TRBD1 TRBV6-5 CASSYDRGSSEQYF TGTGCCAGCAGTTACGACAGGGGTTCATCCGAGCAGTACTTC
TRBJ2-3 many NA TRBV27 CASSPHPGARGADTQYF TGTGCCAGCAGTCCCCATCCCGGGGCCCGAGGGGCAGATACGCAGTATTTT
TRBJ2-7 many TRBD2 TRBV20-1 CSARDLGTSGRGRYEQYF TGCAGTGCTAGAGATCTGGGGACTAGCGGGAGGGGAAGGTACGAGCAGTACTTC
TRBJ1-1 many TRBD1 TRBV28 CASSFLQGGAFF TGTGCCAGCAGTTTCTTACAGGGGGGAGCTTTCTTT
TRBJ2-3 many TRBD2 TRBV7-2 CASSLADWAGGGLDTQYF TGTGCCAGCAGCTTAGCTGATTGGGCGGGAGGTGGGTTGGATACGCAGTATTTT
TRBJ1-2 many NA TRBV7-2 CASSLSPDGYGYTF TGTGCCAGCAGCTTATCCCCGGACGGCTATGGCTACACCTTC
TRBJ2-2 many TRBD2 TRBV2 CASLRSGGRAGELFF TGTGCCAGCCTCCGAAGTGGCGGGAGGGCCGGGGAGCTGTTTTTT
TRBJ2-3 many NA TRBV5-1 CASRGLSTDTQYF TGCGCCAGCAGGGGGCTTAGCACAGATACGCAGTATTTT
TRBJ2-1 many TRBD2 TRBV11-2 CASSRGPSGDNEQFF TGTGCCAGCAGCCGAGGGCCTAGCGGGGACAATGAGCAGTTCTTC